These 6 T cell receptor beta chains were sequenced from one sample in a study of cytomegalovirus exposure and HLA in healthy donors. TCRdb keeps only in-frame clones here, not all; method: immunoSEQ multiplex PCR. The sample includes more than 110,000 clones, 88% of them seen just once. Material: PBMCs. The receptors derive from a woman under 30 in good health and CMV-seropositive.

A single count supports this clone. The chain carries TRBV7-6 and TRBJ2-3; 8 bases map to TRBD2. This CDR3 spans 16 amino acids. CDR1 and CDR2 (germline): SGHVS, FNYEAQ. V was pared by 4 bases and J by 0 bases, with 6 bases of the junction left unmatched. This chain's CDR3 is CASSSAGGRSTDTQYF. CDR3 coding DNA: TGTGCCAGCAGCTCCGCGGGGGGCCGAAGCACAGATACGCAGTATTTT. Full variable domain (missing parts from reference TRBV7-6 and TRBJ2-3): GAGVSQSPRYKVTKRGQDVALRCDPISGHVSLYWYRQALGQGPEFLTYFNYEAQQDKSGLPNDRFSAERPEGSISTLTIQRTEQRDSAMYRCASSSAGGRSTDTQYFGPGTRLTVL.

The chain recombines TRBV5-1 with TRBJ2-3; TRBD2 might be the D (6 bases). This CDR3 has 11 residues. Germline V gives CDR1 SGHRS, CDR2 YFSETQ. The V end was cut by 4 bases, the J end by 8 bases, with 8 bases between. This CDR3 is CASSGGGTQYF. The DNA for the CDR3 is TGCGCCAGCAGCGGGGGAGGTACGCAGTATTTT.

The chain uses TRBV2 and TRBJ1-3, with D possibly matching TRBD1 (5 bases). The CDR3 runs 10 residues. V lost 7 bases and J 7 bases, leaving 5 bases between the germline ends. Looked up from germline, CDR1 is SNHLY and CDR2 is FYNNEI. CDR3 in amino acids: CASNRNTIYF. In DNA, the CDR3 is TGTGCCAGCAACAGGAACACCATATATTTT.

The chain joins TRBV19 to TRBJ2-2; 11 bases align to TRBD2. Germline V gene data show CDR1 as LNHDA and CDR2 as SQIVND (reference sequence). Trimming took 4 bases from V and 5 from J; bases not matched to a gene: 6. The CDR3 is made up of 16 amino acids. CDR3 residues: CASSSSSGGPTGELFF. The DNA for the CDR3 is TGTGCCAGTAGTAGCTCTAGCGGGGGGCCGACCGGGGAGCTGTTTTTT.

The CDR3 DNA is TGCGCCAGCAGCCAAGACCCATCCATGTCGAGGCAGTACTTC. Protein product: CASSQDPSMSRQYF. The V and J genes are TRBV4-1 and TRBJ2-7; unclear D gene. CDR3 length: 14 amino acids. V was cut by 0 bases and J by 9 bases, with 15 bases left in between. Germline loops: CDR1 MGHRA, CDR2 YSYEKL.

The chain uses TRBV7-2 and TRBJ2-5; the match to TRBD1 covers 8 bases. The CDR3 is 14 residues long. J lost 2 bases, V lost 5 bases, and 4 bases had no gene match. The germline V gene encodes CDR1 SGHTA and CDR2 FQGNSA. Here the CDR3 DNA reads TGTGCCAGCAGCCCGGACAGGGTACAAGAGACCCAGTACTTC. Translation: CASSPDRVQETQYF.